This is a list of T cell receptor beta chains from one sample in a study of identical twins. TCRdb passed the 5' RACE reads through MiXCR, listing each CDR3 protein once. The sample records 400,000 to 500,000 distinct CDR3 sequences, under 20% being singletons. Sequencing input: naive T cells sorted from blood. These receptors all come from a man aged 45 to 65 in good health. The conserved cysteine and the conserved F or W are not part of the CDR3 here. The D gene is left open where the match is weak.

d_gene | j_gene | v_gene | CDR3aa
TRBD1 | TRBJ1-2 | TRBV28 | ASSPGQVIYGYT
- | TRBJ1-4 | TRBV7-2 | ASSLVAGSNEKLF
- | TRBJ2-6 | TRBV7-2 | ASNRDPYSGANVLT
TRBD2 | TRBJ2-1 | TRBV4-1 | ASSHSGTSGTNEQF
- | TRBJ2-7 | TRBV12-3/TRBV12-4 | ASSFKASDGNYEQY
TRBD2 | TRBJ2-3 | TRBV9 | ASSPSGRKTDTQY
TRBD2 | TRBJ2-1 | TRBV29-1 | SVEGLAGGVYNEQF
TRBD2 | TRBJ2-1 | TRBV12-3/TRBV12-4 | ASTLGGAGEQF
TRBD2 | TRBJ2-7 | TRBV20-1 | SAPGGGLYEQY
TRBD2 | TRBJ2-1 | TRBV9 | ASSGSLAGGSYNEQF
TRBD2 | TRBJ2-1 | TRBV5-1 | ASRERTSGSGYNEQF
- | TRBJ2-5 | TRBV20-1 | SAREGEGTQY
- | TRBJ1-2 | TRBV20-1 | SASGGASNYGYT
- | TRBJ2-6 | TRBV5-1 | ASSLWDSGANVLT
- | TRBJ2-7 | TRBV12-3/TRBV12-4 | ASSSPEGIAARSSYEQY
- | TRBJ2-7 | TRBV7-9 | ASSFGMYEQY
- | TRBJ2-1 | TRBV5-1 | ASVAGTANEQF
- | TRBJ1-4 | TRBV25-1 | ASSGHLGTEEKLF
- | TRBJ2-3 | TRBV18 | ASSPQSISTDTQY
- | TRBJ2-5 | TRBV7-2 | ASSPGPGETQY
- | TRBJ1-1 | TRBV29-1 | SVEFQENTEAF
- | TRBJ2-7 | TRBV7-9 | ATGRVGYEQY
- | TRBJ2-1 | TRBV29-1 | SVDLGRTMRGEQF
- | TRBJ2-4 | TRBV11-2 | ASSSPMEGLMNIQY
TRBD2 | TRBJ2-5 | TRBV10-3 | AIRGTSSVSETQY
- | TRBJ2-5 | TRBV6-2/TRBV6-3 | ASSHTQGQVMETQY
- | TRBJ2-1 | TRBV20-1 | SAPGLVSYNEQF
- | TRBJ1-5 | TRBV27 | ASRGVGRNQPQH
- | TRBJ2-2 | TRBV7-8 | ASSGYTGELF
TRBD1 | TRBJ1-5 | TRBV30 | ACNRGLGNQPQH
- | TRBJ2-3 | TRBV19 | ASTTRALGTDTQY
- | TRBJ2-6 | TRBV6-1 | ASSRALSGANVLT
TRBD2 | TRBJ2-7 | TRBV6-2/TRBV6-3 | ASSSGTSGRYEQY
- | TRBJ2-2 | TRBV24-1 | ATSDWVQGIRSTGELF
TRBD1 | TRBJ2-7 | TRBV12-3/TRBV12-4 | ASNPTGTGRYEQY
- | TRBJ1-5 | TRBV6-1 | ASAGTQDVNQPQH
- | TRBJ2-7 | TRBV20-1 | SLAGVSYEQY
TRBD1 | TRBJ2-2 | TRBV28 | ASSLGQGPYAGELF
- | TRBJ2-5 | TRBV5-1 | ASSLGLLEEETQY
- | TRBJ2-1 | TRBV7-2 | ASSLDGPRGGEQF
- | TRBJ2-1 | TRBV7-3 | ASSSTGNNEQF
- | TRBJ2-1 | TRBV5-1 | ASSSLRGSNEQF
- | TRBJ2-1 | TRBV15 | ATSREVSEPYNEQF
TRBD1 | TRBJ2-7 | TRBV15 | AAGQGPYEQY
TRBD2 | TRBJ2-1 | TRBV5-1 | ASSLEAGGHNEQF
TRBD2 | TRBJ2-5 | TRBV6-5 | ASSWTSGEVGETQY
- | TRBJ2-7 | TRBV24-1 | ATSDFRGTNEQY
- | TRBJ1-4 | TRBV12-3/TRBV12-4 | ASSLGGKLF
- | TRBJ2-3 | TRBV28 | ASSPRGRGFLDTQY
TRBD2 | TRBJ2-2 | TRBV6-2/TRBV6-3 | ASSYGLAGPLGLANTGELF
- | TRBJ1-1 | TRBV12-3/TRBV12-4 | ASSPGAGVNTEAF
- | TRBJ1-1 | TRBV5-6 | ASRLGGGKAF
- | TRBJ1-1 | TRBV12-3/TRBV12-4 | ASSVHSQGRNTEAF
TRBD1 | TRBJ2-7 | TRBV10-3 | AIRTGTEHYEQY
TRBD1 | TRBJ1-1 | TRBV5-6 | ASSLRSGGAF
- | TRBJ2-6 | TRBV12-3/TRBV12-4 | ASRPGVPGANVLT
- | TRBJ2-1 | TRBV4-3 | ASSQDTWSSYNEQF